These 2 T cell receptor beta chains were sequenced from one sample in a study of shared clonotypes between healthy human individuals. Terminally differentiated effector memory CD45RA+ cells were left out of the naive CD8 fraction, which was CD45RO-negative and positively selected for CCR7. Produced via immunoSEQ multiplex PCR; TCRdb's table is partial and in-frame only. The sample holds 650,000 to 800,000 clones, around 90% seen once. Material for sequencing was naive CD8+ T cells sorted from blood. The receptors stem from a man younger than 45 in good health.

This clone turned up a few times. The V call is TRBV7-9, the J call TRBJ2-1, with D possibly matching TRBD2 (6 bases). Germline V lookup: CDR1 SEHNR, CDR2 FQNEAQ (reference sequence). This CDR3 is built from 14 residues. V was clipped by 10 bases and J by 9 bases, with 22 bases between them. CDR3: CATELEGGIGEQFF. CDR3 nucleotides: TGTGCCACCGAACTAGAGGGAGGTATCGGTGAGCAGTTCTTC.

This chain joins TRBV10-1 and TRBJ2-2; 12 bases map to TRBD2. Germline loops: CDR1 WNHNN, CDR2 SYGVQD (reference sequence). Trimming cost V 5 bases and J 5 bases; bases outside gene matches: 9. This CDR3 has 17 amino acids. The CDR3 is CASSSGLAGSGTGELFF. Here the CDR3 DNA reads TGCGCCAGCAGTTCTGGACTAGCGGGATCGGGGACCGGGGAGCTGTTTTTT.